This TCR beta chain is drawn from a study of blood T cell repertoires in COVID-19. The wider study: There were acute and convalescent COVID-19 samples, and they came from the United States, Italy and Spain. T cells, B-cell-depleted T cells, or PBMCs provided the cDNA or gDNA that served as material.

In the study's own analysis: The assay estimated nucleated cells by amplifying reference gene primers. The repertoire was sequenced with immunoSEQ multiplex PCR; TCRdb's copy has only in-frame clones and lacks some. V and J calls and clone size are given by that table; D and trimming were obtained from the DNA. The sample has about 26,000 clones, 90% seen once. Germline CDR1 is SGHKS and CDR2 is YYEKEE (reference sequence). This CDR3 comprises 15 residues. Trimming took 4 bases from V and 4 from J; bases not matched to a gene: 3. The source material was peripheral blood. The gene calls are TRBV5-5 and TRBJ2-1, with TRBD2 matching over 12 bases. This clonotype originated in a human donor in a cohort sampled during active COVID-19. CDR3 amino acids: CASSRLAGEYNEQFF. The CDR3 DNA follows: TGTGCCAGCAGCCGACTAGCGGGGGAGTACAATGAGCAGTTCTTC.